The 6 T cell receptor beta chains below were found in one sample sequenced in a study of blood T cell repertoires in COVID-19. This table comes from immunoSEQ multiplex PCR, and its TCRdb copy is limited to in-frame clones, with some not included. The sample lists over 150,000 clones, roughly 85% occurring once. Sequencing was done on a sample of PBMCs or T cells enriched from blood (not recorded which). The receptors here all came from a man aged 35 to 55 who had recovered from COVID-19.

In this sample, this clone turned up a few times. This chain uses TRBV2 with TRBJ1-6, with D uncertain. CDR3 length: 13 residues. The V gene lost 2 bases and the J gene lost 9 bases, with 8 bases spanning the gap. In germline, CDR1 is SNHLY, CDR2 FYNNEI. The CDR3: CASSETERSPLHF. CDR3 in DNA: TGTGCCAGCAGTGAAACGGAGCGTTCACCCCTCCACTTT.

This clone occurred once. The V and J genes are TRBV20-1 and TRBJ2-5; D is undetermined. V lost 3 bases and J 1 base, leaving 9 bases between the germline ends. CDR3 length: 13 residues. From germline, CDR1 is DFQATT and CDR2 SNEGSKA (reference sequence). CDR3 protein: CSASRFSQETQYF. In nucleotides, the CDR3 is TGCAGTGCTAGTCGGTTTTCCCAAGAGACCCAGTACTTC.

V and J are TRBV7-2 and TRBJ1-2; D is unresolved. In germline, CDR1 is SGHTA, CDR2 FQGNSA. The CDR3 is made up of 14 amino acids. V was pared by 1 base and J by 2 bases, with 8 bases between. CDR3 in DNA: TGTGCCAGCAGCTTAGTAGTCAGGAACTATGGCTACACCTTC. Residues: CASSLVVRNYGYTF.

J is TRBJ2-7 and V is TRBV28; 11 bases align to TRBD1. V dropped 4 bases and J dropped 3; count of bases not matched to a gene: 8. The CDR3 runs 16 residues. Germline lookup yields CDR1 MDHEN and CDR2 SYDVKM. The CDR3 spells CASSSTTGTGGYEQYF. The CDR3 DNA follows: TGTGCCAGCAGTTCCACTACCGGGACAGGGGGCTACGAGCAGTACTTC.

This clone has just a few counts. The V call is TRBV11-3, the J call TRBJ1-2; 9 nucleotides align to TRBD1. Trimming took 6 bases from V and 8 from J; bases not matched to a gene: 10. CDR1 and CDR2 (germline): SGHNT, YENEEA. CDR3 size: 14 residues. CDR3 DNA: TGTGCCAGCAGATCTAACAGGGGGCGCGGCGGCTACACCTTC. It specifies CASRSNRGRGGYTF.

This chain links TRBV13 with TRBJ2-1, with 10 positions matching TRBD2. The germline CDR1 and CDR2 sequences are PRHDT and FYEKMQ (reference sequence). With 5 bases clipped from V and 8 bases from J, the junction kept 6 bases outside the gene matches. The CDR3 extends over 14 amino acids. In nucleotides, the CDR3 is TGTGCCAGCAGCGCCAGCGGGAGGGGCGATGAGCAGTTCTTC. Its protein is CASSASGRGDEQFF.